These 8 T cell receptor beta chains were all obtained from the same sample, sequenced in a study of T cells in Graves' hyperthyroidism and ophthalmopathy. TCR beta CDR3 regions were amplified from RNA transcripts. The TCR CDR3 was amplified in a first-round RT-PCR using the HTBI primer set. TCRdb independently ran MiXCR on the multiplex PCR reads; one entry per CDR3 protein. The table shows about 500,000 distinct CDR3 sequences, with 46% occurring only once. The sequenced material came from peripheral blood or thyroid tissue (not recorded which). All receptors come from an adult woman with Graves' disease, either hyperthyroidism or ophthalmopathy (not recorded which).

This sequence joins TRBV7-2 and TRBJ1-6, with D unclear. Trimming removed 2 bases from V and 5 bases from J, with 7 bases in between. Germline CDR1 and CDR2: SGHTA and FQGNSA. This CDR3 is 14 amino acids long. In DNA, the CDR3 is TGTGCCAGCAGCTTAACCACAGATAATTCACCCCTCCACTTT. It is translated as CASSLTTDNSPLHF.

Points on this clonotype: One junction end does not reproduce the germline sequence, and a read error may be involved. This rearrangement joins TRBV5-6 to TRBJ2-2, with D perhaps given as TRBD1 or TRBD2 (5 bases each). CDR1 is SGHDT, CDR2 YYEEEE, per germline. The CDR3 runs to 14 residues. The DNA for the CDR3 is TGTGCCAGCAGGGGGACGGGGAACACCGGGGAGCTGCTTTTT. Protein: CASRGTGNTGELLF.

Many counts were recorded for this clonotype. The V call is TRBV3-1, the J call TRBJ1-2, with D hard to call. Looked up from germline, CDR1 is LGHDT and CDR2 is YNNKEL (reference sequence). The V end lost 3 bases, the J end lost 8 bases, and 16 bases lay between the germline ends. CDR3 size: 14 residues. CDR3 residues: CASSHRAGDRGYTF. DNA of the CDR3: TGTGCCAGCAGCCATCGGGCCGGGGATCGAGGCTACACCTTC.

The chain combines TRBV2 with TRBJ1-1, with D tentatively TRBD1 (6 bases). There are 14 residues in the CDR3. Germline CDR1 SNHLY, CDR2 FYNNEI. The CDR3 DNA reads as TGTGCGACCGAGAGGGGGTGGTCGAACACTGAAGCTTTCTTT. This sequence encodes CATERGWSNTEAFF.

About this clonotype: A much more abundant neighbour one base away suggests this may be a read error. This CDR3 reads CASSGTPRAYEQYF. The CDR3 nucleotides are TGTGCCAGCAGCGGGACCCCCCGAGCCTACGAGCAGTACTTC. V gene TRBV5-6 combines with J gene TRBJ2-7; TRBD1 or TRBD2 may be the D gene (5 bases each). Per the germline V gene, CDR1 is SGHDT and CDR2 is YYEEEE. The CDR3 has 14 amino acids. Deletions cut 4 bases from V and 2 bases from J, with 13 bases between.

This clonotype was detected ten times or more. V is TRBV10-3 and J is TRBJ2-2, with D possibly matching TRBD1 (6 bases). The V end was cut by 7 bases, the J end by 4 bases, with 10 bases between. CDR3 size: 13 residues. CDR1 and CDR2 (germline): ENHRY, SYGVKD. CDR3 nucleotide sequence: TGTGCCATCAAAGGACAGTCCACCGGGGAGCTGTTTTTT. Protein: CAIKGQSTGELFF.

The rearrangement uses TRBV19 and TRBJ1-2; D is uncertain. V lost 6 bases and J 1 base, leaving 21 bases between the germline ends. This CDR3 contains 17 residues. Germline loops: CDR1 LNHDA, CDR2 SQIVND (reference sequence). CDR3 nucleotides: TGTGCCAGTAGCGAGAGTCAGTGGGAGACCCTTAACTATGGCTACACCTTC. It translates to CASSESQWETLNYGYTF.

The V call is TRBV29-1, the J call TRBJ2-7, with TRBD1 matching over 7 bases. The CDR3 sequence is 13 residues long. The V gene's germline CDR1 is SQVTM and CDR2 ANQGSEA. The V segment lost 4 bases and the J segment 3 bases; nucleotides outside the gene matches: 6. The CDR3 loop reads CSVGQGLDYEQYF. The CDR3, as DNA: TGCAGCGTTGGACAGGGTTTAGACTACGAGCAGTACTTC.